The sequence of this TCR beta chain was determined in a study of control samples from healthy donors and cancer patients. Trimming cost V 3 bases and J 2 bases, with 22 bases left between them. The V gene's germline CDR1 is MNHEY and CDR2 SMNVEV (reference sequence). The CDR3 runs 19 residues. TCRdb's copy holds only in-frame clones and misses some; the assay was immunoSEQ multiplex PCR. The data hold tens of thousands of clones, with roughly 94% observed a single time. This sequence joins TRBV27 and TRBJ1-4; no definite D call. This receptor was obtained from a man between 25 and 39 years old in good health. Sequencing was carried out using blood. This CDR3 reads CASSFSWKGEVGTNEKLFF. CDR3 DNA: TGTGCCAGCAGTTTCAGTTGGAAGGGCGAGGTGGGGACTAATGAAAAACTGTTTTTT. The full variable domain, rest sourced from reference TRBV27 and TRBJ1-4, is EAQVTQNPRYLITVTGKKLTVTCSQNMNHEYMSWYRQDPGLGLRQIYYSMNVEVTDKGDVPEGYKVSRKEKRNFPLILESPSPNQTSLYFCASSFSWKGEVGTNEKLFFGSGTQLSVL.